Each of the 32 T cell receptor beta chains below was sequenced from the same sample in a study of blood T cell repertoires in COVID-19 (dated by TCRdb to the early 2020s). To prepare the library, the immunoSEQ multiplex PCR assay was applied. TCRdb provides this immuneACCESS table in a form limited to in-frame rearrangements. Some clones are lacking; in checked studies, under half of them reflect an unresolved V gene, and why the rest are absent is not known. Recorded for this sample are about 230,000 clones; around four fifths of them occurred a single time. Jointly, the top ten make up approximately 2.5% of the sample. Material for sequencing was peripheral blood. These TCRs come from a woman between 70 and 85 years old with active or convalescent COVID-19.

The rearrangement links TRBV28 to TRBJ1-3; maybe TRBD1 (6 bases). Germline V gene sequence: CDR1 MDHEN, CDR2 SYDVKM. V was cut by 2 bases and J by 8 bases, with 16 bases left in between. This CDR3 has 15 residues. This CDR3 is CASSLIQGGGDTIYF. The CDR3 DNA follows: TGTGCCAGCAGTTTAATCCAAGGGGGGGGAGACACCATATATTTT. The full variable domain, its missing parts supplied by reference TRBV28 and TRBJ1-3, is DVKVTQSSRYLVKRTGEKVFLECVQDMDHENMFWYRQDPGLGLRLIYFSYDVKMKEKGDIPEGYSVSREKKERFSLILESASTNQTSMYLCASSLIQGGGDTIYFGEGSWLTVV.

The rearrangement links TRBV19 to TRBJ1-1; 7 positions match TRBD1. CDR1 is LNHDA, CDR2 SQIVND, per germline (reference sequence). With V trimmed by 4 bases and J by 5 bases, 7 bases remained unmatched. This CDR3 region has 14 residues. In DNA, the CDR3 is TGTGCCAGTAGTAATCGTCCCAGGGGGACTGAAGCTTTCTTT. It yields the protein CASSNRPRGTEAFF.

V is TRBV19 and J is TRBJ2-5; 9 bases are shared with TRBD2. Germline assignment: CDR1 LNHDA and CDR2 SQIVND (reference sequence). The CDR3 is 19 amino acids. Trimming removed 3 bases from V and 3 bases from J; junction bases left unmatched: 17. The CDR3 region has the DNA TGTGCCAGTAGTATGGTCCTGGGGGGGTGGCCTAGCGGGAAAGAGACCCAGTACTTC. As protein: CASSMVLGGWPSGKETQYF.

CDR3 bases: TGTGCCAGCAGGGCCAACACAGATACGCAGTATTTT. This translates into CASRANTDTQYF. V gene TRBV12-3 or TRBV12-4 combines with J gene TRBJ2-3; no reliable D call. V lost 6 bases and J lost 2, with 6 bases in between. CDR3 length: 12 residues.

The CDR3 reads CASSQEQDLEQYF. The CDR3 nucleotides read TGTGCCAGCAGCCAAGAACAGGATCTCGAGCAGTACTTC. V and J are TRBV4-2 and TRBJ2-7; tentative D call: TRBD1 (5 bases). The CDR3 is 13 residues long. CDR1 is LGHNA, CDR2 YNFKEQ, per germline. Trimming left V 0 bases short and J 6 bases short, with 9 bases between.

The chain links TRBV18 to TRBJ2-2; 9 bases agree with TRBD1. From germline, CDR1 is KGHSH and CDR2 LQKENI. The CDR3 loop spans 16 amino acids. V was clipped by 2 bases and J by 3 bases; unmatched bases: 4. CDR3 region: CASSPRTGADTGELFF. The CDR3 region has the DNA TGTGCCAGCTCACCAAGGACAGGGGCGGACACCGGGGAGCTGTTTTTT. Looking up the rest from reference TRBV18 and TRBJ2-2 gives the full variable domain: NAGVMQNPRHLVRRRGQEARLRCSPMKGHSHVYWYRQLPEEGLKFMVYLQKENIIDESGMPKERFSAEFPKEGPSILRIQQVVRGDSAAYFCASSPRTGADTGELFFGEGSRLTVL.

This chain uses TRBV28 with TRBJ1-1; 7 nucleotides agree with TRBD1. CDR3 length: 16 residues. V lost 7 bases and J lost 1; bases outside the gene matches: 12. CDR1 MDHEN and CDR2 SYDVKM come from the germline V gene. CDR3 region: CASTSYLGGRNTEAFF. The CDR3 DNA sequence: TGTGCCAGCACCTCATACCTAGGGGGCAGGAACACTGAAGCTTTCTTT.

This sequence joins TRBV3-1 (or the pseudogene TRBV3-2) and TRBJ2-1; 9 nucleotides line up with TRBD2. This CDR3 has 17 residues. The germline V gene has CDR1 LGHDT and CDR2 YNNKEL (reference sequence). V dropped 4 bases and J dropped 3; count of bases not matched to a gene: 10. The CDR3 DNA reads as TGTGCCAGCAGCCCTGGGCACCGGCGGGGGGGCTACAATGAGCAGTTCTTC. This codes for CASSPGHRRGGYNEQFF.

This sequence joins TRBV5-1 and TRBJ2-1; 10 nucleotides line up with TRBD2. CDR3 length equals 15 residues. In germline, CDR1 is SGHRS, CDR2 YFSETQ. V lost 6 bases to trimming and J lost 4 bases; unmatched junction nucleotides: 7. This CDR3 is CASKSLAGAYNEQFF. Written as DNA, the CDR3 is TGCGCCAGCAAATCCCTAGCGGGGGCGTACAATGAGCAGTTCTTC.

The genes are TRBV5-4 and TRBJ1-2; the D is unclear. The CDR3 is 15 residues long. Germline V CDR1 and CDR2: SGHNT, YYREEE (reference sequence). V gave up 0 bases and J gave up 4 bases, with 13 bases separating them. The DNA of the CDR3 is TGTGCCAGCAGCTTGGTGGCCAGGAAATCCTATGGCTACACCTTC. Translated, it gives CASSLVARKSYGYTF.

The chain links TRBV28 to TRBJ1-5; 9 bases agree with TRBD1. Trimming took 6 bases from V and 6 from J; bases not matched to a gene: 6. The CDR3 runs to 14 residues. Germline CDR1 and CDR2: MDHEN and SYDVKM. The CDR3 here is CASRQTGGGQPQHF. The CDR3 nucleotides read TGTGCCAGCAGACAAACAGGGGGCGGTCAGCCCCAGCATTTT.

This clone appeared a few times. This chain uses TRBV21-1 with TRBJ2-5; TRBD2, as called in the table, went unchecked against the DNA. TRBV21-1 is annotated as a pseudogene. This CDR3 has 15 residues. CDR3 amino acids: CASSKVEFGQETQYF. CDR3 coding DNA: TGTGCCAGCAGCAAAGTGGAGTTTGGGCAAGAGACCCAGTACTTC.

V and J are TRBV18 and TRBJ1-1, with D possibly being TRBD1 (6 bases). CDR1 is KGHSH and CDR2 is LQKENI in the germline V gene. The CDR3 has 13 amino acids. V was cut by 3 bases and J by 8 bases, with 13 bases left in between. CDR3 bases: TGTGCCAGCTCACCTTTGACGGACAGCGAAGCTTTCTTT. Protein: CASSPLTDSEAFF.

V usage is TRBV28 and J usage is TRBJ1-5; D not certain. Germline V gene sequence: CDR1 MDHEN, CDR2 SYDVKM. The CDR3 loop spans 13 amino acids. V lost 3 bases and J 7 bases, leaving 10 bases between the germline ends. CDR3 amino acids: CASSFRTRQPQHF. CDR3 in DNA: TGTGCCAGCAGTTTTCGAACTCGGCAGCCCCAGCATTTT.

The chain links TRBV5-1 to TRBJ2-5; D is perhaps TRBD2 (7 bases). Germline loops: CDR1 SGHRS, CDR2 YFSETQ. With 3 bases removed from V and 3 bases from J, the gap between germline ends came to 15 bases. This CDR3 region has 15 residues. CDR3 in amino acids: CASSWGASGKETQYF. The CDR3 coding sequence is TGCGCCAGCAGCTGGGGGGCTAGCGGCAAAGAGACCCAGTACTTC.

The DNA for the CDR3 is TGCGCCAGCAGCCTGGAACCCCAGGGTAGGACTGAAGCTTTCTTT. Its translation: CASSLEPQGRTEAFF. This chain connects TRBV5-1 to TRBJ1-1; possible D gene TRBD1, 5 bases. The CDR3 extends over 15 amino acids. Trimming took off 4 bases at V and 5 bases at J, with 18 bases between the two ends. The V gene's germline CDR1 is SGHRS and CDR2 YFSETQ.

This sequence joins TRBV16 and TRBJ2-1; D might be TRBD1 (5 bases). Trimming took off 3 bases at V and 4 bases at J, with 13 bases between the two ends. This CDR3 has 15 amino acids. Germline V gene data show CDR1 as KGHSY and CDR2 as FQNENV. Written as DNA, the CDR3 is TGTGCCAGCAGCCAGTGGGGCGCCGGGTACAATGAGCAGTTCTTC. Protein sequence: CASSQWGAGYNEQFF. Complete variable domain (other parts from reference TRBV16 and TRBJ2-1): GEEVAQTPKHLVRGEGQKAKLYCAPIKGHSYVFWYQQVLKNEFKFLISFQNENVFDETGMPKERFSAKCLPNSPCSLEIQATKLEDSAVYFCASSQWGAGYNEQFFGPGTRLTVL.

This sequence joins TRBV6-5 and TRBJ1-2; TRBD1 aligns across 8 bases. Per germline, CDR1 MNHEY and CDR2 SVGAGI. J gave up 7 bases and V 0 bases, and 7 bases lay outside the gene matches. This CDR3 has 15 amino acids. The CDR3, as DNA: TGTGCCAGCAGTTACTCCCCGGACAGGGACAGTGGCTACACCTTC. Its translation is CASSYSPDRDSGYTF.

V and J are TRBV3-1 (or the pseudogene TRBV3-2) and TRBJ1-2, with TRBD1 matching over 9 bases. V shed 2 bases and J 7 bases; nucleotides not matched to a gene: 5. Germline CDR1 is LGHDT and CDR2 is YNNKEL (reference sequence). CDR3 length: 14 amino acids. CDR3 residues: CASSQPGQGAGYTF. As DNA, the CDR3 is TGTGCCAGCAGCCAACCGGGACAGGGTGCTGGCTACACCTTC.

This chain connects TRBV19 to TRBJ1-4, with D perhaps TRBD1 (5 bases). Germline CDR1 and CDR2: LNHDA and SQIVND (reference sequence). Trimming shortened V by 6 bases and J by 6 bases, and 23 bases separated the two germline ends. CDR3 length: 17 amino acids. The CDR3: CASSISHPRTHYEKLFF. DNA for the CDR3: TGTGCCAGTAGCATAAGCCACCCTCGGACACACTATGAAAAACTGTTTTTT.

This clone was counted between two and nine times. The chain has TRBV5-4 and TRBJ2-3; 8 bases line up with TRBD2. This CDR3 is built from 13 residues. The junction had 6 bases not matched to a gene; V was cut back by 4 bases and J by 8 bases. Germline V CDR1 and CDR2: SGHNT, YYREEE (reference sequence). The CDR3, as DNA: TGTGCCAGCAGCGGGACTAGTTCCCTTACGCAGTATTTT. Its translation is CASSGTSSLTQYF.

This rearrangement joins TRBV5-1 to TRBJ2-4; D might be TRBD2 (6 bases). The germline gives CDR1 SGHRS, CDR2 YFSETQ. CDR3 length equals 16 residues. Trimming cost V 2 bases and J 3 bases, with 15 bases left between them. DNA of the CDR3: TGCGCCAGCAGCTTATCGGTTGGGGGAGGCAAAAACATTCAGTACTTC. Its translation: CASSLSVGGGKNIQYF.

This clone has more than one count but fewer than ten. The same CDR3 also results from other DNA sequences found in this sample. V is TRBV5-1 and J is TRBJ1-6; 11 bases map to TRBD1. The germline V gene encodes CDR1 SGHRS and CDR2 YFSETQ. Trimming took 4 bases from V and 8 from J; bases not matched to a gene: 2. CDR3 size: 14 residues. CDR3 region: CASSRGQGDSPLHF. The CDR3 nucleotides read TGCGCCAGCAGCCGGGGACAGGGGGATTCACCCCTCCACTTT.

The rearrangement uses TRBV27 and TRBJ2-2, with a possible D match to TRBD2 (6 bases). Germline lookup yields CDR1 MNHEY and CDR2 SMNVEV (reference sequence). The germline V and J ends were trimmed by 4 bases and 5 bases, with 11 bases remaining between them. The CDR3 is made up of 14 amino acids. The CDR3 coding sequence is TGTGCCAGCAGTTACTACAGCGGGACCGGGGAGCTGTTTTTT. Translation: CASSYYSGTGELFF.

CDR3 DNA: TGTGCCAGCAGCTCCCCCTCCCTTAACTATGGCTACACCTTC. The encoded protein is CASSSPSLNYGYTF. This chain uses TRBV5-4 with TRBJ1-2; D is undetermined. CDR1 is SGHNT and CDR2 is YYREEE in the germline V gene (reference sequence). The CDR3 length is 14 residues. Trimming shortened V by 3 bases and J by 1 base, and 10 bases separated the two germline ends.

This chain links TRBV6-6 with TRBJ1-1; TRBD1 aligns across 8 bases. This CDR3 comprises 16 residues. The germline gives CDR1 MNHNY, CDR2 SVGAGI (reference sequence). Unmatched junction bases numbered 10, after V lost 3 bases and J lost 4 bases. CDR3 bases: TGTGCCAGCAGTTATGCGGCAGGGGGCCTGGGCACTGAAGCTTTCTTT. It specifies CASSYAAGGLGTEAFF.

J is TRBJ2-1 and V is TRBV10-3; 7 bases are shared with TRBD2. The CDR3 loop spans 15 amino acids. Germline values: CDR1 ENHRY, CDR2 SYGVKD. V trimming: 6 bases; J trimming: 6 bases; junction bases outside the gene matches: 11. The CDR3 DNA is TGTGCCATCAGCCCCCAAAGTAGCGGGTCCAATGAGCAGTTCTTC. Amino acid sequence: CAISPQSSGSNEQFF.

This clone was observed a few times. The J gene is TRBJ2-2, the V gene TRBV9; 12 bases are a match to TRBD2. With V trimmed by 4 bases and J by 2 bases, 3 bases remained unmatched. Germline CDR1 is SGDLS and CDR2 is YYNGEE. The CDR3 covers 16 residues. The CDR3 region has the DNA TGTGCCAGCAGCCGACTAGCGGGGGCCAACACCGGGGAGCTGTTTTTT. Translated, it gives CASSRLAGANTGELFF.

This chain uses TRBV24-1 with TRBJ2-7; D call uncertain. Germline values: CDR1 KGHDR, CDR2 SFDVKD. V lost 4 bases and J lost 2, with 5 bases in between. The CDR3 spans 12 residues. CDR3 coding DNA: TGTGCCACCAGTGACTCCCCCTACGAGCAGTACTTC. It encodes CATSDSPYEQYF.

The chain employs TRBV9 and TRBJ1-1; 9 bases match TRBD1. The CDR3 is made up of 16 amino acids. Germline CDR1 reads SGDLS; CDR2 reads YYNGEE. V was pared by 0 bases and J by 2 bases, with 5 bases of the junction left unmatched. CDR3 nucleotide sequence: TGTGCCAGCAGCGTAGCTACAGGGGGCTTAAACACTGAAGCTTTCTTT. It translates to CASSVATGGLNTEAFF.

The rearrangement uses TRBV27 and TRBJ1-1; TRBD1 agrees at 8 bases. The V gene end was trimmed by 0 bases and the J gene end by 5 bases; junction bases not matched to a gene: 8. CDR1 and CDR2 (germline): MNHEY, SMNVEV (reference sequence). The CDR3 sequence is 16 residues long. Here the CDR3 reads CASSLSPQTGGTEAFF. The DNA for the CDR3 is TGTGCCAGCAGTTTATCTCCCCAAACAGGGGGAACTGAAGCTTTCTTT.

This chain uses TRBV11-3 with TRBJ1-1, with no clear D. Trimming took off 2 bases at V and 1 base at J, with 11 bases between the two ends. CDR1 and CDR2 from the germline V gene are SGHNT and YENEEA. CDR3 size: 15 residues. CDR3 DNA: TGTGCCAGCAGCTTAAGAGGGTCGAGGAACACTGAAGCTTTCTTT. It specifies CASSLRGSRNTEAFF.